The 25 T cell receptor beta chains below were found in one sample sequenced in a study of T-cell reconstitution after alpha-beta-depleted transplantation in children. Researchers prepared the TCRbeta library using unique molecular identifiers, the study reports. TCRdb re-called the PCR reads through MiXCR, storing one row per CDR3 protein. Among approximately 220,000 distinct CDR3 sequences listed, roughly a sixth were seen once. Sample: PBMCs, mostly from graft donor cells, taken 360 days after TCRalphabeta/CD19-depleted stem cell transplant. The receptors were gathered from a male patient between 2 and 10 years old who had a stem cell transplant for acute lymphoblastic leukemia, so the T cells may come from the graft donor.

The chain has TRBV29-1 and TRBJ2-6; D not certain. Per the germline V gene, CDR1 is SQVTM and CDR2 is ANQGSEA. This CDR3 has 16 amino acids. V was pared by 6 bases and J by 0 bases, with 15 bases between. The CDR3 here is CSVWVGQLSGANVLTF. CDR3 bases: TGCAGCGTGTGGGTAGGGCAACTCTCTGGGGCCAACGTCCTGACTTTC.

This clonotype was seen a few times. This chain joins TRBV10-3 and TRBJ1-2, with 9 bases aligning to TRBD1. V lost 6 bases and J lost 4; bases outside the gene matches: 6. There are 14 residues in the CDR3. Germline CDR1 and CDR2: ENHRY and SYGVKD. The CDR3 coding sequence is TGTGCCATCAGCTCGACAGGGGGTGGCTATGGCTACACCTTC. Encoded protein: CAISSTGGGYGYTF.

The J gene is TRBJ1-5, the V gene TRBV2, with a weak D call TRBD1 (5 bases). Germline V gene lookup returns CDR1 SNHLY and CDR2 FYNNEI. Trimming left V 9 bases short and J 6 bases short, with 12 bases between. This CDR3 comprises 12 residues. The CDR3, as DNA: TGTGCCAGTGCTAGGGGCAGTCAGCCCCAGCATTTT. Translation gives CASARGSQPQHF. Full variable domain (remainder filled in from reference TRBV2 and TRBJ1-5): EPEVTQTPSHQVTQMGQEVILRCVPISNHLYFYWYRQILGQKVEFLVSFYNNEISEKSEIFDDQFSVERPDGSNFTLKIRSTKLEDSAMYFCASARGSQPQHFGDGTRLSIL.

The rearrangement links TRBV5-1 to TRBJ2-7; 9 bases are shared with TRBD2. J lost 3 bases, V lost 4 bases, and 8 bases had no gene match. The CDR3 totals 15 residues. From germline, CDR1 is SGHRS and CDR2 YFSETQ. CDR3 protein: CASSGGVAGVYEQYF. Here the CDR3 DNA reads TGCGCCAGCAGCGGCGGGGTAGCGGGGGTCTACGAGCAGTACTTC.

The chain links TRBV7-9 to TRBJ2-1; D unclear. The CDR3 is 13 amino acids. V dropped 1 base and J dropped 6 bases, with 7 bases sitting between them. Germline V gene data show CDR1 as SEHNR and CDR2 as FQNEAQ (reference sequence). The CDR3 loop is CASSLGTFNEQFF. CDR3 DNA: TGTGCCAGCAGCTTAGGAACCTTCAATGAGCAGTTCTTC.

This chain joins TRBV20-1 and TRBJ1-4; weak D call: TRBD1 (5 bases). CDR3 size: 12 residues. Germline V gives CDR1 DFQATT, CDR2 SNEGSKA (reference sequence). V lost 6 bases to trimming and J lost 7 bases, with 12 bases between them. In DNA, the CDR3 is TGCAGTGCCACTCAGGGTTCTGAAAAACTGTTTTTT. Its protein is CSATQGSEKLFF.

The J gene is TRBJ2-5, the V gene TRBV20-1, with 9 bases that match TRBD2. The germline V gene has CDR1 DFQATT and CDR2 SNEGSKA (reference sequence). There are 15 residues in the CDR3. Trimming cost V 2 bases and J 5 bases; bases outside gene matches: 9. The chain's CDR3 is CSARFPAGGGETQYF. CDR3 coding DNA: TGCAGTGCTAGATTCCCAGCGGGGGGTGGGGAGACCCAGTACTTC.

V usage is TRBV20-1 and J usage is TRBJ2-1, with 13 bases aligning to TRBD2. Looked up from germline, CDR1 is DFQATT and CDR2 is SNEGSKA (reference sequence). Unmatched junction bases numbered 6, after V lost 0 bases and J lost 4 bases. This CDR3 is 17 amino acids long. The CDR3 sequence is CSARDGRTSGSYNEQFF. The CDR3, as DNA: TGCAGTGCTAGAGATGGACGGACTAGCGGGAGTTACAATGAGCAGTTCTTC.

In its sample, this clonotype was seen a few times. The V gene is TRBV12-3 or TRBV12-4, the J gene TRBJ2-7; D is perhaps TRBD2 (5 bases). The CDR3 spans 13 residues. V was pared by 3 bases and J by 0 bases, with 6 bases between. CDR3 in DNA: TGTGCCAGCAGTTTGCGGGTCTCCTACGAGCAGTACTTC. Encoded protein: CASSLRVSYEQYF.

CDR3 region: CASSLAGTGANTEAFF. The CDR3 DNA reads TGTGCCAGCAGCTTAGCCGGGACAGGGGCGAACACTGAAGCTTTCTTT. J is TRBJ1-1 and V is TRBV7-2; 10 bases are shared with TRBD1. Germline V gene sequence: CDR1 SGHTA, CDR2 FQGNSA. V trimming: 0 bases; J trimming: 1 base; junction bases outside the gene matches: 2. This CDR3 comprises 16 residues.

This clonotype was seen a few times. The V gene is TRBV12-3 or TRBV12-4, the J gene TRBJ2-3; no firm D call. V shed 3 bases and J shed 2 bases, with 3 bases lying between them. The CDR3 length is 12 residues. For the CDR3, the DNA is TGTGCCAGCAGTTTTTTCACAGATACGCAGTATTTT. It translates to CASSFFTDTQYF.

CDR3: CAISAGVTSYEQYF. CDR3 DNA: TGTGCCATCAGTGCAGGGGTTACCTCCTACGAGCAGTACTTC. The V gene is TRBV10-3, the J gene TRBJ2-7, with TRBD1 as a possible D gene (6 bases). Germline lookup yields CDR1 ENHRY and CDR2 SYGVKD. V was clipped by 4 bases and J by 0 bases, with 10 bases between them. The CDR3 runs to 14 residues.

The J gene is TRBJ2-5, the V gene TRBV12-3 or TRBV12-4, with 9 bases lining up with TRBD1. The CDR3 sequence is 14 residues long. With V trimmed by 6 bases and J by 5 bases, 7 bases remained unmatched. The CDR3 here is CASSPGQGMETQYF. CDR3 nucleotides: TGTGCCAGCAGCCCGGGACAGGGTATGGAGACCCAGTACTTC.

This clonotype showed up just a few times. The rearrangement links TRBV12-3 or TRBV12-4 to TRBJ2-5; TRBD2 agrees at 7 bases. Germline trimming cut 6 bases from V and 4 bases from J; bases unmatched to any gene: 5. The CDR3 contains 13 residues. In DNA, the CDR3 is TGTGCCAGCAGCGGGGAGGGAGGAGAGACCCAGTACTTC. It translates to CASSGEGGETQYF.

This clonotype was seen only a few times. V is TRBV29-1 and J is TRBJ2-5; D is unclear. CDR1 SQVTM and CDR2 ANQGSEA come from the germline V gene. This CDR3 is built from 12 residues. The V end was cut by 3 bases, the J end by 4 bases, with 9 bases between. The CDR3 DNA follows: TGCAGCGTTGACCAGGCTGGAGAGACCCAGTACTTC. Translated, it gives CSVDQAGETQYF.

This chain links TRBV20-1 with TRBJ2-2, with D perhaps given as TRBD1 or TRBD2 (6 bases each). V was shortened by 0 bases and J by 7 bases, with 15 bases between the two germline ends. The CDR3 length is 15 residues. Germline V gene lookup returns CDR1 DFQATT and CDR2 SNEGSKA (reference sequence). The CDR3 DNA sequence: TGCAGTGCTAGAGATACACGGGGGCCAGGCGGGGAGCTGTTTTTT. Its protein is CSARDTRGPGGELFF.

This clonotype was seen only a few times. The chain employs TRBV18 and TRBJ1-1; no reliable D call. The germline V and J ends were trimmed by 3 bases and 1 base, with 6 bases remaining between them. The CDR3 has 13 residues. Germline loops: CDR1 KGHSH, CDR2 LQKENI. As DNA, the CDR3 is TGTGCCAGCTCACCCGACACGAACACTGAAGCTTTCTTT. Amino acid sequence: CASSPDTNTEAFF.

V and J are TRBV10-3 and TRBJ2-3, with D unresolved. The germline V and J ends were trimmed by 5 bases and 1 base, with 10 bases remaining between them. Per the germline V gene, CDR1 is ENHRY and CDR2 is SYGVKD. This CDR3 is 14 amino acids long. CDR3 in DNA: TGTGCCATCAGTACTGGACCCGGCACAGATACGCAGTATTTT. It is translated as CAISTGPGTDTQYF.

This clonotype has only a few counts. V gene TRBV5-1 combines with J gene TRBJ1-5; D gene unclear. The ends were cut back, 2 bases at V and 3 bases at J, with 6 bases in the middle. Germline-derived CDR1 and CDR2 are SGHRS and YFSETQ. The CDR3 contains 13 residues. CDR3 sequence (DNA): TGCGCCAGCAGCTTCGACCCCAATCAGCCCCAGCATTTT. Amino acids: CASSFDPNQPQHF.

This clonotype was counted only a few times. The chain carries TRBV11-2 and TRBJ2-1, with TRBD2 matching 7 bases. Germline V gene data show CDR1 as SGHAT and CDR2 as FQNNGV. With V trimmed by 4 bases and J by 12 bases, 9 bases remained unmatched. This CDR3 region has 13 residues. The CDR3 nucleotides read TGTGCCAGCAGCTGGGGGGAGGGCCCTGTGCAGTTCTTC. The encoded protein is CASSWGEGPVQFF.

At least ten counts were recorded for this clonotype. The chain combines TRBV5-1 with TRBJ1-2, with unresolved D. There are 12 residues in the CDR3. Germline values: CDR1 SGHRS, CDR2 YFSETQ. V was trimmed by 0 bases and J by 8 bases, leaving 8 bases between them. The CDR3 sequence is CASSLEFRGYTF. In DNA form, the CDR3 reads TGCGCCAGCAGCTTGGAGTTTAGGGGCTACACCTTC.

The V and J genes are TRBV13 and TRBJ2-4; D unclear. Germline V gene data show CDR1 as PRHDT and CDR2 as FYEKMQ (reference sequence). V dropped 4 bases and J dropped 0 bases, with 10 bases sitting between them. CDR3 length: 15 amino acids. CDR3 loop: CASSSKDTAKNIQYF. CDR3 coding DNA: TGTGCCAGCAGCTCGAAAGACACAGCCAAAAACATTCAGTACTTC.

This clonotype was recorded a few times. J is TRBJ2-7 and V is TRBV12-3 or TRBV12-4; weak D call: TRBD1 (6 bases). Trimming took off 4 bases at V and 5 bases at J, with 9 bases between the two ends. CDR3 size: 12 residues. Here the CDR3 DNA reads TGTGCCAGCAGTTACACAGGGCACGAGCAGTACTTC. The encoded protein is CASSYTGHEQYF.

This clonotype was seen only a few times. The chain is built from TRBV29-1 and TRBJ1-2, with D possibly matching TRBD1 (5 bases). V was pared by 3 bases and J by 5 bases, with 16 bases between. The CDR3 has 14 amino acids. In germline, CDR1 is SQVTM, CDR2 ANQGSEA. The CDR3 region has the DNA TGCAGCGTTGACGACAGCTCAGGTTATTATGGCTACACCTTC. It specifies CSVDDSSGYYGYTF. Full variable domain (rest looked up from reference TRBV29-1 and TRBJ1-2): SAVISQKPSRDICQRGTSLTIQCQVDSQVTMMFWYRQQPGQSLTLIATANQGSEATYESGFVIDKFPISRPNLTFSTLTVSNMSPEDSSIYLCSVDDSSGYYGYTFGSGTRLTVV.

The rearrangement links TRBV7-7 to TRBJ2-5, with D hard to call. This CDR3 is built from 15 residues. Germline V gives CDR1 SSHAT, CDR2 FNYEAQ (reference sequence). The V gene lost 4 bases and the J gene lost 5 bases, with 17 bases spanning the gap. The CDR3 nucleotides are TGTGCCAGCAGCTCCCGCCCGCTTAAAGGGGAGACCCAGTACTTC. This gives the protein CASSSRPLKGETQYF.